The clone carrying this T cell receptor (beta chain) came up once. Because the CDR3's place on the DNA is in doubt, the DNA is left out and the CDR3 is given as listed by TCRdb. This entry is derived from a study of T cell responses to AZD1222 COVID-19 vaccine. The method was immunoSEQ multiplex PCR; TCRdb's version includes in-frame clones alone and lacks a portion of them. The sample lists some 140,000 clones, over 65% occurring once. The CDR3 has 16 residues if both end residues are counted. Germline lookup yields CDR1 MGHRA and CDR2 YSYEKL. The sample was peripheral blood, taken on day 0 of AZD1222 vaccination. This TCR was sampled from an adult in good health. The V call is TRBV4-1, the J call TRBJ1-2. The CDR3 loop reads CASSQANSWGGGSDTF.